This T cell receptor beta chain was identified during a study of blood T cell repertoires in COVID-19. Study-wide background: Specimens from acute and convalescent COVID-19 originated in the United States, Italy and Spain. From T cells, B-cell-depleted T cells, or PBMCs came the material, which was cDNA or gDNA.

Per germline, CDR1 SGHRS and CDR2 YFSETQ. The V and J ends lost 4 bases and 9 bases, in that order; junction bases with no gene match: 9. CDR3 size: 13 residues. Source study methods: From reference gene primer amplification, estimates of nucleated cell counts were derived. The table came from immunoSEQ multiplex PCR; TCRdb's copy has only in-frame clones and leaves some out. V and J calls and clone size follow that table, whereas D and trimming were derived from the DNA. There are approximately 140,000 clones in the sample; approximately 78% occur only once, and 15% lies in the top ten. The receptor comes from a human donor with acute or convalescent COVID-19. The donor label of this sample is uncertain. The chain uses TRBV5-1 and TRBJ2-7, with TRBD1 matching 8 bases. The sequencing sample was made of peripheral blood. The CDR3 region has the DNA TGCGCCAGCAGCCTGGACAGGGTGTCGGGGCAGTACTTC. Its translation is CASSLDRVSGQYF.